This T cell receptor beta chain was captured by sequencing in a study of memory CD4+ T cells and cytomegalovirus serostatus. About the research overall: Donors were healthy Belgian adults, 8 to 10 CMV seropositive and approximately 25 seronegative.

Germline CDR1 reads LNHNV; CDR2 reads YYDKDF (reference sequence). This CDR3 is built from 16 residues. With V trimmed by 4 bases and J by 1 base, 4 bases remained unmatched. The sort gate was single viable CD3+CD4+CD8-CD45RO+ cells for memory CD4+ T cells. After thawing, CD4+ T cells were positively selected. How the authors handled the data: Out-of-frame sequences were removed, leaving a few million distinct TCRbeta sequences. Profiled with immunoSEQ multiplex PCR; TCRdb holds only in-frame clones, not every one. D and trimming were read from the DNA, whereas the V and J calls and clone size are those reported in that table. The table has 45,000 to 55,000 clones, under 80% seen once; the top ten hold 0.67%.

This TCR was sampled from an adult in good health and CMV-seronegative. Sequencing was done on a sample of memory CD4+ T cells from blood. V is TRBV15 and J is TRBJ2-3; 11 nucleotides agree with TRBD1. CDR3 protein: CATSNGQGARTDTQYF. The DNA of the CDR3 is TGTGCCACCAGCAACGGACAGGGGGCTCGCACAGATACGCAGTATTTT.